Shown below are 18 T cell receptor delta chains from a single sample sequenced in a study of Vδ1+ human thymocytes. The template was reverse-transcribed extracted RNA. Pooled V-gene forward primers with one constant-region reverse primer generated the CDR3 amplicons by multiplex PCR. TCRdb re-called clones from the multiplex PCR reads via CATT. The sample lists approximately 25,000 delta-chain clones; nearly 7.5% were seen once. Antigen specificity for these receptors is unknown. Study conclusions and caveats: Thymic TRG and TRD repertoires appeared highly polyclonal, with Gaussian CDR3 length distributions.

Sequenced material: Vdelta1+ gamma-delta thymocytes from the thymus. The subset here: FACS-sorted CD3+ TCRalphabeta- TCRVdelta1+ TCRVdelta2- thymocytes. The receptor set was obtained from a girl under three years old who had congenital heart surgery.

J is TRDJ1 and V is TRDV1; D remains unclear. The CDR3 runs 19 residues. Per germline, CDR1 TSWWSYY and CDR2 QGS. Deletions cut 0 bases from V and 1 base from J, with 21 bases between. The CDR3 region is CALGELVRRRTRFTDKLIF. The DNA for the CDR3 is TGTGCTCTTGGGGAACTAGTACGGAGGAGGACCCGCTTCACCGATAAACTCATCTTT.

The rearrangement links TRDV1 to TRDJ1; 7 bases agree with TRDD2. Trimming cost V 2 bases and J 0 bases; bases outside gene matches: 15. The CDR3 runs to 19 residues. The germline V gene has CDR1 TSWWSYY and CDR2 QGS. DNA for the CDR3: TGTGCTCTTGGGGAAACTTATTCCTACCTCCACCTGTACACCGATAAACTCATCTTT. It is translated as CALGETYSYLHLYTDKLIF.

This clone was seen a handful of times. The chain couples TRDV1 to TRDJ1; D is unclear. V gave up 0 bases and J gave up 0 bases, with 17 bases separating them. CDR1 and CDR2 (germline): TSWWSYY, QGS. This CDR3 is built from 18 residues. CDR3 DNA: TGTGCTCTTGGGGAACTCCAAAAGAGGACTATTTACACCGATAAACTCATCTTT. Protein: CALGELQKRTIYTDKLIF.

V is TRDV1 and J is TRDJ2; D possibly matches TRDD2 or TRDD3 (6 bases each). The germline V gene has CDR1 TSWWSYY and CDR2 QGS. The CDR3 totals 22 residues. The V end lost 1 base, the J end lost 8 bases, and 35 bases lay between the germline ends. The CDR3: CALGEPQILRALLGTLEAQLFF. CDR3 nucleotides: TGTGCTCTTGGGGAACCCCAAATCCTACGGGCCCTACTGGGTACCCTGGAGGCACAACTCTTCTTT.

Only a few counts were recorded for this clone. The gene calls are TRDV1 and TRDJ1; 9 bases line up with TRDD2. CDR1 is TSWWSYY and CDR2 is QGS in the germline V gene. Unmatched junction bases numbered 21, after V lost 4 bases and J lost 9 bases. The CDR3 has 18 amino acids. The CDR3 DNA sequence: TGTGCTCTTGGGGTTCCGGCCTTCCTACACTTTTGGGGGACCGAACTCATCTTT. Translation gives CALGVPAFLHFWGTELIF.

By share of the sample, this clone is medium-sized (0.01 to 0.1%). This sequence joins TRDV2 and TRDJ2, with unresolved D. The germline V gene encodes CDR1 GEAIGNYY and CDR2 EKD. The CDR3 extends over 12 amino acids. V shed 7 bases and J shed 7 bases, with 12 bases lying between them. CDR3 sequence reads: CACPPRQAQLFF. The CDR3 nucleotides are TGTGCCTGCCCCCCGAGGCAAGCACAACTCTTCTTT.

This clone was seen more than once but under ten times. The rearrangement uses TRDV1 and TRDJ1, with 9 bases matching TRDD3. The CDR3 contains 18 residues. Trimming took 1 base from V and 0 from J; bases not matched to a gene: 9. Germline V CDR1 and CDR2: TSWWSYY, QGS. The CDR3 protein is CALGEPVLGEPHTDKLIF. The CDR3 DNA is TGTGCTCTTGGGGAACCCGTACTGGGGGAGCCTCACACCGATAAACTCATCTTT.

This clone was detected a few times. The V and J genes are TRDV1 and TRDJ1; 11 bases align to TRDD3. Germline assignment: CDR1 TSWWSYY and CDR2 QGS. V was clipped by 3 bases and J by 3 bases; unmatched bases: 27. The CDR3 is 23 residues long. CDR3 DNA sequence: TGTGCTCTTGGGGAGCTGCTTCCTTCTTCTCCTATACTGGGGGATATTTTCCCCGATAAACTCATCTTT. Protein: CALGELLPSSPILGDIFPDKLIF.

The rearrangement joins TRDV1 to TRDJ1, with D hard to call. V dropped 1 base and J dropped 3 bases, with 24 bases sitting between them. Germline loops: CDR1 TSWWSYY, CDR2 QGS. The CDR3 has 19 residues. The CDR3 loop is CALGEPTLPLRSGPDKLIF. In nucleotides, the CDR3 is TGTGCTCTTGGGGAACCAACTCTCCCACTTCGGTCTGGACCCGATAAACTCATCTTT.

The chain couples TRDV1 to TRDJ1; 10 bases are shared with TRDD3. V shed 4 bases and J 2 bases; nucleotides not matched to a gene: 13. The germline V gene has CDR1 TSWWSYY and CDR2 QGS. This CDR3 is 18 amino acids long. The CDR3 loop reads CALGGQRRVLGDTDKLIF. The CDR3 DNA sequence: TGTGCTCTTGGGGGACAGCGCCGTGTACTGGGGGATACCGATAAACTCATCTTT.

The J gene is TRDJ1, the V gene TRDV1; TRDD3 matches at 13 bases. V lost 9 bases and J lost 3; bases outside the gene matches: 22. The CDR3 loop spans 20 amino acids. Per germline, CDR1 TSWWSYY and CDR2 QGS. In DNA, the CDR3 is TGTGCTCTCGTGGCCCCTATTGCCGCACTGGGGGATACGCGGGCCGATAAACTCATCTTT. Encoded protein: CALVAPIAALGDTRADKLIF.

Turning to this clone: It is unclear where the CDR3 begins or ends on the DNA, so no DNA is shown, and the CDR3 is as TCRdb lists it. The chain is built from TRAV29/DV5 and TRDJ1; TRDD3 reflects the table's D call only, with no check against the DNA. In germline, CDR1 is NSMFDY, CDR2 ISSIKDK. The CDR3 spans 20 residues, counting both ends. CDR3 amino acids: CSVLLCGNFPTLAGTDKLIF.

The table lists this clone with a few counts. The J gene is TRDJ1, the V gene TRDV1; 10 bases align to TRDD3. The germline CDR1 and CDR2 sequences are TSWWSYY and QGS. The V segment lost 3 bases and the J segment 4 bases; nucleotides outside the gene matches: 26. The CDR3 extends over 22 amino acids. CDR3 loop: CALGDLLNPPTGGLGGGDKLIF. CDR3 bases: TGTGCTCTTGGGGACTTACTGAACCCTCCTACTGGGGGATTAGGCGGGGGCGATAAACTCATCTTT.

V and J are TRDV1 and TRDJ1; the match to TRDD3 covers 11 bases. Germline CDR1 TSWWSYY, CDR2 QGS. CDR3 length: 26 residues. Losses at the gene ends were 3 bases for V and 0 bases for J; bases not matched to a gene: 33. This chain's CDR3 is CALGDPPLRCRSQVLGDNGYTDKLIF. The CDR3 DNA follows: TGTGCTCTTGGGGATCCCCCACTACGCTGCCGCAGCCAAGTACTGGGGGATAATGGGTACACCGATAAACTCATCTTT.

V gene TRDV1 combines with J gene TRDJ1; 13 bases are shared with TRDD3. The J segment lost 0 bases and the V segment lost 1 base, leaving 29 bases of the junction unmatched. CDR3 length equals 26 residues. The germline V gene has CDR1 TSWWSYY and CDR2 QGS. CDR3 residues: CALGERQAYPVLGDTHYPLDTDKLIF. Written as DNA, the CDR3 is TGTGCTCTTGGGGAACGTCAGGCCTACCCGGTACTGGGGGATACGCATTATCCCTTGGACACCGATAAACTCATCTTT.

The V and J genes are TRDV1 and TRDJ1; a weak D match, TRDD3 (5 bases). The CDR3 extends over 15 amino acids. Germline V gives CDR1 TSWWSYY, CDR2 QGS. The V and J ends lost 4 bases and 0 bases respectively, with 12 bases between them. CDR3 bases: TGTGCTCTTGGGGTTGAACTGGATTACACCGATAAACTCATCTTT. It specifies CALGVELDYTDKLIF.

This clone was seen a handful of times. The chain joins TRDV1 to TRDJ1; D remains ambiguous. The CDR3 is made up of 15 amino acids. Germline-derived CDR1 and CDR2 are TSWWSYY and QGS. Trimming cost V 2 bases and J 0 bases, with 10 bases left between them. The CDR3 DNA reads TGTGCTCTTGGGGAAGAAGCCCCGTACACCGATAAACTCATCTTT. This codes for CALGEEAPYTDKLIF.

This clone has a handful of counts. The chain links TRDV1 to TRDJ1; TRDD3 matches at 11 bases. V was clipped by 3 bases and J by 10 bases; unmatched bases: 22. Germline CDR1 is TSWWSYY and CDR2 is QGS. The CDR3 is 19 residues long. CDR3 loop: CALGDTLDSTYWGIIGLIF. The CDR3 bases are TGTGCTCTTGGGGACACACTTGATTCTACGTACTGGGGGATAATTGGACTCATCTTT.